The 4 T cell receptor beta chains below all came from one sample that was sequenced in a study of cytomegalovirus exposure and HLA in healthy donors. Both 60 Vbeta primers and 13 Jbeta primers went into the PCR. The repertoire was sequenced with immunoSEQ multiplex PCR; TCRdb's copy has only in-frame clones and lacks some. The sample lists roughly 110,000 clones; around 82% were seen once. Material for sequencing was PBMCs. The origin of the receptors is a woman aged 25 to 39 in good health and CMV-seropositive.

This clone was detected only a few times. The chain is built from TRBV11-2 and TRBJ2-3; TRBD1 might be the D (5 bases). This CDR3 is built from 14 residues. The V and J ends lost 2 bases and 3 bases respectively, with 9 bases between them. Germline-derived CDR1 and CDR2 are SGHAT and FQNNGV. CDR3 amino acids: CASSLRQQTDTQYF. CDR3 sequence (DNA): TGTGCCAGCAGCTTAAGACAGCAGACAGATACGCAGTATTTT.

This clone is labeled as medium-sized (0.01 to 0.1%). The chain uses TRBV7-9 and TRBJ2-1; the D gene is possibly TRBD2 (5 bases). The CDR3 is 19 amino acids. Trimming took off 5 bases at V and 1 base at J, with 24 bases between the two ends. Germline CDR1 is SEHNR and CDR2 is FQNEAQ (reference sequence). CDR3 amino acids: CASSPRAADSLASYNEQFF. CDR3 DNA sequence: TGTGCCAGCAGCCCGAGGGCGGCCGACTCTTTGGCATCCTACAATGAGCAGTTCTTC. Together with reference TRBV7-9 and TRBJ2-1, the CDR3 gives the full variable domain: DTGVSQNPRHKITKRGQNVTFRCDPISEHNRLYWYRQTLGQGPEFLTYFQNEAQLEKSRLLSDRFSAERPKGSFSTLEIQRTEQGDSAMYLCASSPRAADSLASYNEQFFGPGTRLTVL.

The chain links TRBV2 to TRBJ1-2; D gene ambiguous. This CDR3 spans 14 amino acids. V was clipped by 5 bases and J by 0 bases, with 10 bases between them. Germline V CDR1 and CDR2: SNHLY, FYNNEI. CDR3 in amino acids: CASSTSLSNYGYTF. In nucleotides, the CDR3 is TGTGCCAGCAGTACATCTCTTTCTAACTATGGCTACACCTTC.

V and J are TRBV2 and TRBJ2-1; D remains unclear. Germline assignment: CDR1 SNHLY and CDR2 FYNNEI. The length of the CDR3 is 16 residues. The germline V and J ends were trimmed by 6 bases and 1 base, with 16 bases remaining between them. CDR3 DNA sequence: TGTGCCAGCAGCCTTAGTACCGGCGGATCCTACAATGAGCAGTTCTTC. Amino acid sequence: CASSLSTGGSYNEQFF.